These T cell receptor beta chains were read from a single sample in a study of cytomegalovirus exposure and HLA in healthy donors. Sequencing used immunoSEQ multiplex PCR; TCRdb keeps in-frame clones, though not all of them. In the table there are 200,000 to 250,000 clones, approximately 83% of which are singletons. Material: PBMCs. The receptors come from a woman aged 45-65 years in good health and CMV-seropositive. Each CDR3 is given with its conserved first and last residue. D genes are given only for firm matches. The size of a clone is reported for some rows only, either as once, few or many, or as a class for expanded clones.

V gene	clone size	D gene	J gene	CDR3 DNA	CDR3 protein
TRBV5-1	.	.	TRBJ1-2	TGCGCCAGCAGCTTGAGCGGACTCACGGGCGGCGGCTACACCTTC	CASSLSGLTGGGYTF
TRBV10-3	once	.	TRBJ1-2	TGTGCCATCATGTGGGGCCCGAACTATGGCTACACCTTC	CAIMWGPNYGYTF
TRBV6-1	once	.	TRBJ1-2	TGTGCCAGCAGTGAATCATGGGGCCCGATTAACACCTTC	CASSESWGPINTF
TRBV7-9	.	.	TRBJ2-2	TGTGCCAGCAGCTTAAGGAGAGGGCCGACCGGGGAGCTGTTTTTT	CASSLRRGPTGELFF
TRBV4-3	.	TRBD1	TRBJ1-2	TGCGCCAGCAGCCGGAGACAGGGGAACTATGGCTACACCTTC	CASSRRQGNYGYTF
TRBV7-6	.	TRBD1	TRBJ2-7	TGTGCCAGCAGCCCCGCGACGATGGGACAGGGGTCTTTATTC	CASSPATMGQGSLF
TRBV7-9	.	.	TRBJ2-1	TGTGCCAGCAGCCCCCGCCTAAGACTCACTTCCCGCAATGAGCAGTTCTTC	CASSPRLRLTSRNEQFF
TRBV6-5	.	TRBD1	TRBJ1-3	TGTGCCAGCAGTTCAGGACAGGGAAAGAGAAACACCATATATTTT	CASSSGQGKRNTIYF
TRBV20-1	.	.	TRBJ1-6	TGCAGTGCCGGGGTTAATTCACCCCTCCACTTT	CSAGVNSPLHF
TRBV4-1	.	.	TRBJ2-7	TGCGCCAGCAGCCAAGTTATGGGCAGGGTCTACGAGCAGTACTTC	CASSQVMGRVYEQYF
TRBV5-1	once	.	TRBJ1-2	TGCGCCAGCAGCTTGAAAGGGGAACGGACTGGCTACACCTTC	CASSLKGERTGYTF
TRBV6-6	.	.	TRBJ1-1	TGTGCCAGCAGTTACCGGGCGGGTGAAGCTTTCTTT	CASSYRAGEAFF
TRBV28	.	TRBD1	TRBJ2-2	TGTGCCAGCAGTCGCCCCGGACAGGGACCGAACACCGGGGAGCTGTTTTTT	CASSRPGQGPNTGELFF
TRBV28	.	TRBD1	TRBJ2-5	TGTGCCAGCAGGCCGACAGGGGCAGGGACCCAGTACTTC	CASRPTGAGTQYF
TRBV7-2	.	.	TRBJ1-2	TGTGCCAGCAGCTTGAAAGACACGGCCTATGGCTACACCTTC	CASSLKDTAYGYTF
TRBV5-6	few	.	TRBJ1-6	TGTGCCAGCAGCGCGGGCCGCGGGAGTTATAATTCACCCCTCCACTTT	CASSAGRGSYNSPLHF
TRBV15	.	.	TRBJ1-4	TGTGCCACCAGCAGTACAGCAGCAACTAATGAAAAACTGTTTTTT	CATSSTAATNEKLFF
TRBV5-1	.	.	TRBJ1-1	TGCGCCAGCAGCTTGCGGGGGACCGCCGGAACTGAAGCTTTCTTT	CASSLRGTAGTEAFF
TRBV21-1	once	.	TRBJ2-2	TGTGCCAGCAGCAAAGTTCTGCAGCGTGGCACCGGGGAGCTGTTTTTT	CASSKVLQRGTGELFF
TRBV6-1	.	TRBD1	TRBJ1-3	TGTGCCAGCAGTGACTACCAGGGGGTAATTCCTGGAAACACCATATATTTT	CASSDYQGVIPGNTIYF
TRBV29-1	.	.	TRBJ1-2	TGCAGCGGAGGACGAAACACGGGAGGCTACACCTTC	CSGGRNTGGYTF
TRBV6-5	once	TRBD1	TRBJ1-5	TGTGCCAGCAGTTCCGGGACAGGGGGCTCTCAGCCCCAGCATTTT	CASSSGTGGSQPQHF
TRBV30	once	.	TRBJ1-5	TGTGCCTGGAGGTCAGGGGGCAATCAGCCCCAGCATTTT	CAWRSGGNQPQHF
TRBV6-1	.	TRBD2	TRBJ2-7	TGTGTAGCCGGACTAGCGGACTACGAGCAGTACTTC	CVAGLADYEQYF
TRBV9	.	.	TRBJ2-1	TGTGCCAGCAGCCCTACTAGTGTCTCCTACAATGAGCAGTTCTTC	CASSPTSVSYNEQFF
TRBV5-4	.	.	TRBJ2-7	TGTGCCAGCAGCTCAAGAACGGACAGATTATACGAGCAGTACTTC	CASSSRTDRLYEQYF
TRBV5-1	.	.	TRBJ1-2	TGCGCCAGCAGCTTGGTTGGAGGCGGGACGGAATATGGCTACACCTTC	CASSLVGGGTEYGYTF
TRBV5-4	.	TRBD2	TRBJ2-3	TGTGCCAGCAGCCAGGGCCTAGCGGGGACCACAGATACGCAGTATTTT	CASSQGLAGTTDTQYF
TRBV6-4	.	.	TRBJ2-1	TGTGCCAGCAGTGTGGGGACTCTCAATGAGCAGTTCTTC	CASSVGTLNEQFF
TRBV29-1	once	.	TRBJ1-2	TGCAGCGTTGAAGTACAGCCAGGGGACGGCTACACCTTC	CSVEVQPGDGYTF
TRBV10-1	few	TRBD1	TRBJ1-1	TGCGCCAGCAATCAGGGGGCGAGGGTGCTCACTGAAGCTTTCTTT	CASNQGARVLTEAFF
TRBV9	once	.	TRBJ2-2	TGTGCCAGCAGCGTAGGGACAGCGAACACCGGGGAGCTGTTTTTT	CASSVGTANTGELFF
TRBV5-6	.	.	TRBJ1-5	TGTGCCAGCAGCTCGGGGGGAAGAGGCAATCAGCCCCAGCATTTT	CASSSGGRGNQPQHF
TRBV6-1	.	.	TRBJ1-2	TGTGCCAGCAGTGTGGGCCCAATCTTC	CASSVGPIF
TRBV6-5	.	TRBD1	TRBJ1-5	TGTGCCAGCAGTTACTCGACAGGGGCAAATCAGCCCCAGCATTTT	CASSYSTGANQPQHF
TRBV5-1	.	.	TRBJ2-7	TGCGCCAGCAGCTTATCGACAAGTATCGACGAGCAGTACTTC	CASSLSTSIDEQYF
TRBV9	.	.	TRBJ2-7	TGTGCCAGCAGCCCCCCCTCTCCCGGCTCCTACGAGCAGTACTTC	CASSPPSPGSYEQYF
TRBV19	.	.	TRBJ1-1	TGTGCCAGTAGTTCCCCATGGCAGGGGCAGAACACTGAAGCTTTCTTT	CASSSPWQGQNTEAFF
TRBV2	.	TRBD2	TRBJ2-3	TGTGCCAGATCTAGCGGGGGGTACACAGATACGCAGTATTTT	CARSSGGYTDTQYF
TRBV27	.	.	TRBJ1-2	TGTGCCAGCAGTTTCGCGGGGGGGGACTATGGCTACACCTTC	CASSFAGGDYGYTF
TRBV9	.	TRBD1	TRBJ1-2	TGTGCCAGCAGCAAGGGGACAGGGGGAATCTATGGCTACACCTTC	CASSKGTGGIYGYTF
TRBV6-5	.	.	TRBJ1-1	TGTGCCAGCAGTTACCCGAGTAGTCCCGAAGCTTTCTTT	CASSYPSSPEAFF
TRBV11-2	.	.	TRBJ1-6	TGTGCCAGCAGCCTCTATAATTCACCCCTCCACTTT	CASSLYNSPLHF
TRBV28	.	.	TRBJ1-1	TGTGCCAGCAGCCGGTTCGTAGAAGCTTTCTTT	CASSRFVEAFF
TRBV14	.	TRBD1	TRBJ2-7	TGTGCCAGCAGCCAATGGAGGAGGACAGGGCTCTACGAGCAGTACTTC	CASSQWRRTGLYEQYF
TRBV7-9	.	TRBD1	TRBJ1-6	TGTGCCAGCAGCTCCCGGACAGGGGGTTCACCCCTCCACTTT	CASSSRTGGSPLHF
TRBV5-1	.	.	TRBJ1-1	TGCGCCAGCAGCTTGGGTCCCGGGGTTGCCACTGAAGCTTTCTTT	CASSLGPGVATEAFF
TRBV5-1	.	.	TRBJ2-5	TGCGCCAGCAGCTTGGAGGGGGTCCAAGAGACCCAGTACTTC	CASSLEGVQETQYF
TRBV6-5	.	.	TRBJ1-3	TGTGCCAGCGGGAGGGCGCTGAACTCTGGAAACACCATATATTTT	CASGRALNSGNTIYF
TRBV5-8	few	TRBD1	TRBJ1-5	TGTGCCAGCAGCAACCAGGACAGGGGTGAGCCCCAGCATTTT	CASSNQDRGEPQHF
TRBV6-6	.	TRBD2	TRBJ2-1	TGTGCCAGCAGTTACCCGACGGGGGGGCCCAATGAGCAGTTCTTC	CASSYPTGGPNEQFF
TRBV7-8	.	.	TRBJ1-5	TGTGCCAGCAGCTCGACTTCCCCGGGGCAGCCCCAGCATTTT	CASSSTSPGQPQHF
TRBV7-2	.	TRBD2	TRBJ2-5	TGTGCCAGCAGCCTTAGACTAGCGGGGGGGCGGGAGACCCAGTACTTC	CASSLRLAGGRETQYF
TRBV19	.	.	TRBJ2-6	TGTGCCAGTAGTATAGTAGTGGAGAACTCTGGGGCCAACGTCCTGACTTTC	CASSIVVENSGANVLTF
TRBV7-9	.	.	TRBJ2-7	TGTGCCAGCAGCCTCTCAGGGGCCTACGAGCAGTACTTC	CASSLSGAYEQYF